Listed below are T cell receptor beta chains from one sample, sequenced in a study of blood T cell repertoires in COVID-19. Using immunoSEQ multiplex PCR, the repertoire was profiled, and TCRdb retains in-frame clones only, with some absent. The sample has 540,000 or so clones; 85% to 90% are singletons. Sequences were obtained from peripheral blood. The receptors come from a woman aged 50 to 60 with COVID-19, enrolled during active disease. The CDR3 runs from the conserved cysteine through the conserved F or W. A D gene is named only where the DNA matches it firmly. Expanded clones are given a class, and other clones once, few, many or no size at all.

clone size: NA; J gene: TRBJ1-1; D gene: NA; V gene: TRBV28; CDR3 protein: CASSPRQVNTEAFF; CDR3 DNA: TGTGCCAGCAGTCCCCGACAGGTAAACACTGAAGCTTTCTTT
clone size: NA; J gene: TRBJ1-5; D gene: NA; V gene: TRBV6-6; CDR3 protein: CASSYSGRAVQPQHF; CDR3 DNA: TGTGCCAGCAGTTACTCGGGCAGGGCAGTCCAGCCCCAGCATTTT
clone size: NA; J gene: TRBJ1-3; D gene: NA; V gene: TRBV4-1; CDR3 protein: CASSQIPGKDGTIYF; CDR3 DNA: TGCGCCAGCAGCCAGATCCCCGGGAAAGATGGCACCATATATTTT
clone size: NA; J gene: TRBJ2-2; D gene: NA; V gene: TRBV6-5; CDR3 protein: CASKPIRNTGELFF; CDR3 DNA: TGTGCCAGCAAGCCGATTCGCAACACCGGGGAGCTGTTTTTT
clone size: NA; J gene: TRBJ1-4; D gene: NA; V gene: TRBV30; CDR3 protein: CAWSDGPLEKLFF; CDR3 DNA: TGTGCCTGGAGTGATGGCCCCCTCGAAAAACTGTTTTTT
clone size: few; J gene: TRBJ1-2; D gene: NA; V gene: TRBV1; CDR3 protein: CTSSQVGGTGGYYGYTF; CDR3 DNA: TGCACCAGCAGCCAAGTGGGCGGGACAGGGGGTTACTATGGCTACACCTTC
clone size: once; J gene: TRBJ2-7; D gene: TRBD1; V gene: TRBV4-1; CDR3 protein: CASSQVFFSRDRAYDGQYF; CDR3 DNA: TGCGCCAGCAGCCAAGTCTTCTTCTCTAGGGACAGAGCTTACGATGGGCAGTACTTC
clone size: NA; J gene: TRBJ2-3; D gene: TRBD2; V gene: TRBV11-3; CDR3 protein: CASSPSGGTDTQYF; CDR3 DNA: TGTGCCAGCAGCCCTAGCGGGGGAACAGATACGCAGTATTTT
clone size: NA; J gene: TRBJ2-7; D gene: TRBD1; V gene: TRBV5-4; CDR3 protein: CASSLSRTGESYEQYF; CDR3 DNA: TGTGCCAGCAGCTTAAGCCGAACAGGGGAGAGTTACGAGCAGTACTTC
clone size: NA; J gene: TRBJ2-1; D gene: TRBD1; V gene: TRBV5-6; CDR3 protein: CASSLRTGYQNEQFF; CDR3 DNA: TGTGCCAGCAGCTTACGGACAGGGTATCAAAATGAGCAGTTCTTC
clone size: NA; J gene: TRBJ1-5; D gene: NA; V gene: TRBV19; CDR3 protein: CASSISGGGNQPQHF; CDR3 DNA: TGTGCCAGTAGTATATCGGGGGGGGGCAATCAGCCCCAGCATTTT
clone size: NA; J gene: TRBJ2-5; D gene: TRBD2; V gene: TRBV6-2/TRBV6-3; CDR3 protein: CASSFGGEETQYF; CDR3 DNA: TGTGCCAGCAGTTTCGGGGGGGAAGAGACCCAGTACTTC
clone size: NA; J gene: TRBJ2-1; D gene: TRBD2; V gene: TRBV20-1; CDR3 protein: CSASPGGALSEQFF; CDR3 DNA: TGCAGTGCTAGTCCGGGGGGGGCCTTGAGTGAGCAGTTCTTC
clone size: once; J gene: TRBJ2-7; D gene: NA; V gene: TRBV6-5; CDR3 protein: CATSGGIGSYEQYF; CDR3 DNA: TGTGCCACTTCTGGGGGGATCGGGTCCTACGAGCAGTACTTC
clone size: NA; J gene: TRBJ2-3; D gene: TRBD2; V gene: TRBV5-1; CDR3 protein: CASSLAPSGETDTQYF; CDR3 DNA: TGCGCCAGCAGCTTGGCCCCCAGCGGGGAAACAGATACGCAGTATTTT
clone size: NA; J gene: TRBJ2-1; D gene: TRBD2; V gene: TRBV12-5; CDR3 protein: CASGSGTSGAYNEQFF; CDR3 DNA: TGTGCTAGTGGCTCCGGGACTAGCGGGGCCTACAATGAGCAGTTCTTC
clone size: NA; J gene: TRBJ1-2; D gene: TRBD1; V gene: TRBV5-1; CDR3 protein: CASSATQGNYGYTF; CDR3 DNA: TGCGCCAGCAGCGCAACACAGGGGAACTATGGCTACACCTTC
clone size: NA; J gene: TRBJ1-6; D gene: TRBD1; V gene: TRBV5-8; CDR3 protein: CASSFSLAGQVNSPLHF; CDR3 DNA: TGTGCCAGCAGCTTTTCCCTGGCGGGACAGGTTAATTCACCCCTCCACTTT
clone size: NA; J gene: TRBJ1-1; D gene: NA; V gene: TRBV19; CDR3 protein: CASSSIGADTEAFF; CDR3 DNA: TGTGCCAGTAGTTCAATTGGGGCGGACACTGAAGCTTTCTTT
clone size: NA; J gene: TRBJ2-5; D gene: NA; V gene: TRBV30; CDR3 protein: CAWRAFRETQYF; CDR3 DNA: TGTGCCTGGAGAGCCTTCCGGGAGACCCAGTACTTC
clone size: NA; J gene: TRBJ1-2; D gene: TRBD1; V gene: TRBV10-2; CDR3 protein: CASSEPGQGDGYTF; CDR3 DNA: TGCGCCAGCAGTGAGCCCGGACAGGGGGATGGCTACACCTTC
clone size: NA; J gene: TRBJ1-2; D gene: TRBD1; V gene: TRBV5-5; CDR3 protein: CASSWVGQTTYGYTF; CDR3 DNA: TGTGCCAGCAGCTGGGTGGGACAGACCACCTATGGCTACACCTTC